These 3 T cell receptor beta chains came from one sample sequenced in a study of OX40 agonist ivuxolimab in advanced cancers. Data came from immunoSEQ multiplex PCR; TCRdb stores just in-frame clones and leaves some out. The data hold 30,000 to 35,000 clones, with roughly four fifths observed a single time. The sequences come from CD4+ or CD8+ T cells sorted from blood, collected in a trial of the OX40 agonist ivuxolimab. The receptors originated from an adult with an advanced solid tumor such as melanoma, head and neck, liver or kidney cancer.

V gene TRBV13 combines with J gene TRBJ2-4; D may be TRBD1 (6 bases). Per the germline V gene, CDR1 is PRHDT and CDR2 is FYEKMQ (reference sequence). The CDR3 runs to 21 residues. Trimming pared 8 bases from V and 1 base from J, leaving 33 bases between. The CDR3 spells CASADSQADVARQEAKNIQYF. The CDR3 nucleotides read TGTGCCAGCGCGGATTCTCAGGCGGATGTAGCCCGACAGGAGGCCAAAAACATTCAGTACTTC.

The CDR3 DNA reads as TGTGCCAGCAGCTTTTCGAGGGGCGGCTACACCTTC. Translating it yields CASSFSRGGYTF. The rearrangement links TRBV7-9 to TRBJ1-2; a possible D gene is TRBD1 (5 bases). This CDR3 region has 12 residues. V was clipped by 3 bases and J by 8 bases, with 10 bases between them. The germline CDR1 and CDR2 sequences are SEHNR and FQNEAQ (reference sequence).

The V and J genes are TRBV25-1 and TRBJ1-1; 7 bases are a match to TRBD1. The CDR3 sequence is 12 residues long. With 3 bases clipped from V and 11 bases from J, the junction kept 6 bases outside the gene matches. CDR1 is MGHDK and CDR2 is SYGVNS in the germline V gene. In DNA form, the CDR3 reads TGTGCCAGCAGTGAGCAGGGGGAAGATGCTTTCTTT. Protein: CASSEQGEDAFF.